This is a list of T cell receptor beta chains from one sample in a study of shared T cell receptors in the human thymus. Using immunoSEQ multiplex PCR, the repertoire was profiled, and TCRdb retains in-frame clones only, with some absent. The data contain roughly 560,000 clones, more than 75% of them seen just once; the ten biggest clones take up about 0.014%. The data also belong to a second study, concerning human thymus T cells.

Sequencing was done on a sample of thymocytes. The receptors originated from a boy in the first two years of life with a congenital heart defect. Each CDR3 is given with its conserved first and last residue. A D gene is named only where the DNA matches it firmly. The size entry is marked missing in some rows and otherwise reads once, few, many or a size class.

clone size: -; J gene: TRBJ2-5; D gene: -; V gene: TRBV2; CDR3 DNA: TGTGCCAGCAAGAACGAGACAGTGGGGCAAGAGACCCAGTACTTC; CDR3 protein: CASKNETVGQETQYF
clone size: -; J gene: TRBJ2-7; D gene: -; V gene: TRBV5-1; CDR3 DNA: TGCGCCAGCAGCCGCGGGGTAGCGGACGACTACGAGCAGTACTTC; CDR3 protein: CASSRGVADDYEQYF
clone size: -; J gene: TRBJ1-2; D gene: TRBD1; V gene: TRBV7-2; CDR3 DNA: TGTGCCAGCAGCTTAGGGACAGGCTCCTATGGCTACACCTTC; CDR3 protein: CASSLGTGSYGYTF
clone size: -; J gene: TRBJ2-5; D gene: TRBD2; V gene: TRBV7-9; CDR3 DNA: TGTGCCAGCAGCTACGACCTAGCGGGAGTATTGGAGACCCAGTACTTC; CDR3 protein: CASSYDLAGVLETQYF
clone size: -; J gene: TRBJ2-1; D gene: -; V gene: TRBV2; CDR3 DNA: TGTGCCAGCAGTGGATCTGGTCCAGATGAGCAGTTCTTC; CDR3 protein: CASSGSGPDEQFF
clone size: -; J gene: TRBJ2-7; D gene: -; V gene: TRBV21-1; CDR3 DNA: TGTGCCAGCAGACTATGGGACAGGGAGGAATACGAGCAGTACTTC; CDR3 protein: CASRLWDREEYEQYF
clone size: -; J gene: TRBJ2-7; D gene: TRBD1; V gene: TRBV18; CDR3 DNA: TGTGCCAGCTCACCACCTGGACAGGGGTTTCACGAGCAGTACTTC; CDR3 protein: CASSPPGQGFHEQYF
clone size: -; J gene: TRBJ2-2; D gene: -; V gene: TRBV10-3; CDR3 DNA: TGTGCCATCGCTCCGGGATACGGCACCGGGGAGCTGTTTTTT; CDR3 protein: CAIAPGYGTGELFF
clone size: once; J gene: TRBJ1-1; D gene: TRBD1; V gene: TRBV12-5; CDR3 DNA: TGTGCTAGTGGTTTGAACAGGGGGAAAGGGAACACTGAAGCTTTCTTT; CDR3 protein: CASGLNRGKGNTEAFF
clone size: -; J gene: TRBJ2-7; D gene: TRBD2; V gene: TRBV9; CDR3 DNA: TGTGCCAGCAGCCCCCGGGGGGGGACTCGATGCTCCTACGAGCAGTACTTC; CDR3 protein: CASSPRGGTRCSYEQYF
clone size: -; J gene: TRBJ2-7; D gene: TRBD2; V gene: TRBV15; CDR3 DNA: TGTGCCACCAGCAGAGTGGCTAGCGGGAGATGGGGACTCTACGAGCAGTACTTC; CDR3 protein: CATSRVASGRWGLYEQYF
clone size: -; J gene: TRBJ2-5; D gene: TRBD2; V gene: TRBV2; CDR3 DNA: TGTGCCAGCAGTGAAGGGACTAGCGGGGGTTTCCAAGAGACCCAGTACTTC; CDR3 protein: CASSEGTSGGFQETQYF
clone size: once; J gene: TRBJ1-3; D gene: -; V gene: TRBV4-3; CDR3 DNA: TGCGCCAGCAGCCAAGATTACGCCGTGACAGCAAACTACTCTGGAAACACCATATATTTT; CDR3 protein: CASSQDYAVTANYSGNTIYF
clone size: -; J gene: TRBJ1-1; D gene: -; V gene: TRBV10-3; CDR3 DNA: TGTGCCATCAGTGAAATCCGCCCACCTCAGGACCCACGGGGCACTGAAGCTTTCTTT; CDR3 protein: CAISEIRPPQDPRGTEAFF